This T cell receptor beta chain appears in the sequencing data of a study of synovial regulatory T cells in juvenile arthritis. Turning to the study itself: One patient received methotrexate plus infliximab; one lacked treatment information.

CDR1 and CDR2 from the germline V gene are SGHRS and YFSETQ. This CDR3 comprises 14 residues. No DNA sequence is on record. Produced via immunoSEQ multiplex PCR; TCRdb's table is partial and in-frame only. The table lists 9,000 to 10,000 clones. Donors were 11 juvenile idiopathic arthritis patients with active disease. The rearrangement joins TRBV5-1 to TRBJ2-7; lacking DNA, the TRBD1 call made by TCRdb goes unchecked. The sequenced sample was Treg cells from blood. Subset of the sample: remaining (HLA-DR-negative) circulating blood Treg cells. The receptor comes from a donor aged 2-30 years with juvenile idiopathic arthritis. This chain's CDR3 is CASSLVQGAGEQYF.